This T cell receptor (beta chain) was sequenced in a study of cytomegalovirus exposure and HLA in healthy donors. This clone was detected once. What it binds is unknown. Points from the study as a whole: Some TCR beta chains (roughly 150 of them) were listed as cytomegalovirus-associated.

The CDR3 sequence is 15 residues long. Looked up from germline, CDR1 is SEHNR and CDR2 is FQNEAQ (reference sequence). The V segment lost 5 bases and the J segment 3 bases; nucleotides outside the gene matches: 3. Vbeta (60) and Jbeta (13) primers were used in the PCR. Libraries were prepared by immunoSEQ multiplex PCR; TCRdb keeps only in-frame clonotypes and omits some of them. The table shows 130,000 or so clones, with 77% occurring only once. This TCR was sampled from a female donor in good health and CMV-seronegative. Material: PBMCs. This rearrangement joins TRBV7-9 to TRBJ2-1; TRBD2 matches 11 bases. CDR3 amino acids: CASSLTSGGYNEQFF. The DNA of the CDR3 is TGTGCCAGCAGCCTCACTAGCGGGGGCTACAATGAGCAGTTCTTC. Together with reference TRBV7-9 and TRBJ2-1, the CDR3 gives the full variable domain: DTGVSQNPRHKITKRGQNVTFRCDPISEHNRLYWYRQTLGQGPEFLTYFQNEAQLEKSRLLSDRFSAERPKGSFSTLEIQRTEQGDSAMYLCASSLTSGGYNEQFFGPGTRLTVL.